This T cell receptor (beta chain) was documented in a study of radiation and T cells in renal cell carcinoma. Across the whole study: Nephrectomy followed 15 Gy stereotactic body radiation by 4 weeks.

Study-wide points: Top tumor clonotypes rose in blood 2 weeks post-radiation, then contracted.

TCRdb's copy holds only in-frame clones and misses some; the assay was immunoSEQ multiplex PCR. The sample lists some 120,000 clones, 88% seen once, with 5.5% to 6.5% in the top ten. Time point meaning: blood 2 weeks post-SBRT. Treatment given: 15 Gy SBRT to primary tumor, nephrectomy 4 weeks later. Blood was sampled at baseline, 2 weeks and 4 weeks after SBRT. This renal cell carcinoma was of the clear cell type. There are 16 residues in the CDR3. V was pared by 3 bases and J by 2 bases, with 14 bases between. Germline V gives CDR1 LNHDA, CDR2 SQIVND (reference sequence). Worth noting for this clone: Its antigen is not known.

The clonotype comes from a woman aged 65 to 85 with renal cell carcinoma. The material was blood, obtained from a patient whose treatment included radiotherapy and nephrectomy. This chain uses TRBV19 with TRBJ1-5; a weak D match, TRBD1 (5 bases). CDR3 in amino acids: CASSIWGTGGNQPQHF. The DNA of the CDR3 is TGTGCCAGTAGTATTTGGGGGACCGGTGGCAATCAGCCCCAGCATTTT. The full variable domain, with the rest looked up from reference TRBV19 and TRBJ1-5, is DGGITQSPKYLFRKEGQNVTLSCEQNLNHDAMYWYRQDPGQGLRLIYYSQIVNDFQKGDIAEGYSVSREKKESFPLTVTSAQKNPTAFYLCASSIWGTGGNQPQHFGDGTRLSIL.